The clone carrying this TCR beta chain has a count of ten or more. The antigen is not known. The TCRbeta library was prepared with unique molecular identifiers. TCRdb reprocessed the PCR reads via MiXCR and lists one record per CDR3 protein. This table has about 300,000 distinct CDR3 sequences, around 10% appearing once. The record originates from a study of T-cell reconstitution after alpha-beta-depleted transplantation in children. Study observations and caveats: The main origin of T-cell counts and diversity one year after transplant was newly produced T cells. The study traced high day-60 TCRbeta diversity in some patients to surviving recipient T cells and thymic progenitors. In patients about two months after transplant, alpha-beta T cells reportedly arose from several hundred expanded graft clones.

The CDR3 is 17 amino acids. The ends were cut back, 0 bases at V and 4 bases at J, with 17 bases in the middle. In germline, CDR1 is SGHDT, CDR2 YYEEEE. The chain is built from TRBV5-6 and TRBJ2-1; D gene uncertain. The sequences come from PBMCs, collected before TCRalphabeta/CD19-depleted stem cell transplant. This clonotype originated in a boy in the first two years of life with acute myeloid leukemia, due to receive a stem cell transplant. As DNA, the CDR3 is TGTGCCAGCAGCTTGGCCTCCAGGACCGTGCTGTACAATGAGCAGTTCTTC. This codes for CASSLASRTVLYNEQFF.